This TCR beta chain was identified during a study of T cells in Graves' hyperthyroidism and ophthalmopathy. The study, taken as a whole, reports: It was a median 6.5 months before onset that the model predicted ophthalmopathy.

There were TCR beta CDR3 regions amplified from RNA transcripts. Researchers ran a first-round RT-PCR on the TCR CDR3 using the HTBI primer set. TCRdb reprocessed the multiplex PCR reads via MiXCR and lists one record per CDR3 protein. The sample has more than 550,000 distinct CDR3 sequences, 45% seen once. In the case of this clonotype: Antigen unknown.

Those patients with uncontrolled infection, other autoimmune disease, pregnancy or lactation were excluded. Material: peripheral blood or thyroid tissue (not recorded which). The TCR comes from an adult man with Graves' disease, either hyperthyroidism or ophthalmopathy (not recorded which).

CDR3 amino acids: CATSDLTGYEQYF. Written as DNA, the CDR3 is TGTGCCACCAGTGATCTCACAGGCTACGAGCAGTACTTC. This chain joins TRBV24-1 and TRBJ2-7, with D maybe TRBD1 (5 bases). CDR1 KGHDR and CDR2 SFDVKD come from the germline V gene. Trimming shortened V by 3 bases and J by 3 bases, and 8 bases separated the two germline ends. The CDR3 has 13 residues.